Each of the 11 T cell receptor beta chains below was sequenced from the same sample in a study of monozygotic twins with inflammatory bowel disease. TCRdb re-called the 5' RACE reads and gives one entry per CDR3 protein, without DNA. Its listing shows around 380,000 distinct CDR3 sequences. Material: blood. The origin of the receptors is a human donor with ulcerative colitis or Crohn's disease, or a healthy co-twin of an affected twin (not recorded which).

The chain joins TRBV10-3 to TRBJ1-1; TCRdb designates TRBD1, a call that cannot be tested without DNA. Germline V gene lookup returns CDR1 ENHRY and CDR2 SYGVKD. This CDR3 spans 14 amino acids. CDR3: CAISVGQGNTEAFF.

The chain uses TRBV20-1 and TRBJ1-5. The CDR3 runs 12 residues. Germline-derived CDR1 and CDR2 are DFQATT and SNEGSKA (reference sequence). The CDR3 loop is CSARVPSILQHF.

The rearrangement links TRBV19 to TRBJ1-1. The CDR3 is made up of 13 amino acids. Germline CDR1 and CDR2: LNHDA and SQIVND (reference sequence). Here the CDR3 reads CASSMLRSEEAFF. Combining the CDR3 with reference TRBV19 and TRBJ1-1 gives the whole variable domain DGGITQSPKYLFRKEGQNVTLSCEQNLNHDAMYWYRQDPGQGLRLIYYSQIVNDFQKGDIAEGYSVSREKKESFPLTVTSAQKNPTAFYLCASSMLRSEEAFFGQGTRLTVV.

CDR3 protein: CASSLGATGDYHTGELFF. The V gene is TRBV5-1, the J gene TRBJ2-2; checking the TCRdb D call of TRBD2 is not possible without DNA. Germline-derived CDR1 and CDR2 are SGHRS and YFSETQ. The CDR3 is 18 amino acids.

The chain employs TRBV10-3 and TRBJ1-5; TCRdb designates TRBD1, a call that cannot be tested without DNA. In germline, CDR1 is ENHRY, CDR2 SYGVKD. The CDR3 extends over 14 amino acids. CDR3 in amino acids: CAISESRSGGPQHF.

This chain links TRBV7-2 with TRBJ2-5; TCRdb outputs TRBD1, but without DNA this stays unchecked. This CDR3 has 14 amino acids. Germline V CDR1 and CDR2: SGHTA, FQGNSA. CDR3 sequence reads: CASSVTRGGETQYF.

The V gene is TRBV12-3 or TRBV12-4, the J gene TRBJ1-2; TCRdb indicates TRBD1, and absent DNA this call remains unverified. The CDR3 extends over 16 amino acids. The CDR3 here is CASSSRTDPTSYGYTF.

The V and J genes are TRBV7-9 and TRBJ1-2; the D gene TCRdb calls, TRBD1, cannot be checked with no DNA. Germline V CDR1 and CDR2: SEHNR, FQNEAQ (reference sequence). This CDR3 comprises 14 residues. CDR3 loop: CASSPRQGDYGYTF.

The chain couples TRBV6-5 to TRBJ1-2. The length of the CDR3 is 13 residues. The germline V gene encodes CDR1 MNHEY and CDR2 SVGAGI. CDR3 residues: CASSYSLRDGYTF.

The chain uses TRBV6-1 and TRBJ2-5; absent DNA, TCRdb's TRBD2 call cannot be checked. Germline V CDR1 and CDR2: MNHNS, SASEGT. The CDR3 extends over 16 amino acids. CDR3 amino acids: CASRLGTSTYQETQYF.

The CDR3 sequence: CATSREKVYNEQFF. This chain links TRBV15 with TRBJ2-1. Germline-derived CDR1 and CDR2 are LNHNV and YYDKDF (reference sequence). The CDR3 is 14 residues long.